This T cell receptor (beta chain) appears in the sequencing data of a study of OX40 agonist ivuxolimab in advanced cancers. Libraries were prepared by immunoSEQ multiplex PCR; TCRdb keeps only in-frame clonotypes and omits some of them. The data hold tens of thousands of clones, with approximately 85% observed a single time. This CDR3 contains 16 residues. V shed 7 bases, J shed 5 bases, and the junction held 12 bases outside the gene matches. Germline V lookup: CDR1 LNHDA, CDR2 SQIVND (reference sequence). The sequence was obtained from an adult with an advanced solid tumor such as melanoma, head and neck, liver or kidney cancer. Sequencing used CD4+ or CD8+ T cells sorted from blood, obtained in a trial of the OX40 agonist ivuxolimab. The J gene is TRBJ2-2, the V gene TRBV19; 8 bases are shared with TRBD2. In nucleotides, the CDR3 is TGTGCCAGTATGCCCTATGCGGGAGGAGGGACCGGGGAGCTGTTTTTT. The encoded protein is CASMPYAGGGTGELFF.